The clone carrying this T cell receptor (beta chain) was seen once. No antigen is known for it. Sequencing used immunoSEQ multiplex PCR; TCRdb keeps in-frame clones, though not all of them. Among some 140,000 clones listed, over 90% were seen once. These data are taken from a study of T cell responses to AZD1222 COVID-19 vaccine. The study, taken as a whole, reports: Donors skewed white British and female; clonal diversity was possibly underestimated. The study found Spike-specific TCR breadth and depth rose after two AZD1222 doses. Repertoires were collected only later (after the peak T cell response had occurred). The number of AZD1222 recipients seropositive at baseline was only five to seven.

Deletions cut 5 bases from V and 3 bases from J, with 13 bases between. The CDR3 is 14 amino acids. Germline V gene lookup returns CDR1 SGHVS and CDR2 FNYEAQ. The chain combines TRBV7-6 with TRBJ1-2; D is possibly TRBD1 (5 bases). The sample in question was peripheral blood, obtained on day 0 of AZD1222 vaccination. The sequence derives from an adult in good health. CDR3 protein: CASSRGAEDYGYTF. The CDR3 DNA follows: TGTGCCAGCAGCCGCGGGGCGGAAGACTATGGCTACACCTTC.